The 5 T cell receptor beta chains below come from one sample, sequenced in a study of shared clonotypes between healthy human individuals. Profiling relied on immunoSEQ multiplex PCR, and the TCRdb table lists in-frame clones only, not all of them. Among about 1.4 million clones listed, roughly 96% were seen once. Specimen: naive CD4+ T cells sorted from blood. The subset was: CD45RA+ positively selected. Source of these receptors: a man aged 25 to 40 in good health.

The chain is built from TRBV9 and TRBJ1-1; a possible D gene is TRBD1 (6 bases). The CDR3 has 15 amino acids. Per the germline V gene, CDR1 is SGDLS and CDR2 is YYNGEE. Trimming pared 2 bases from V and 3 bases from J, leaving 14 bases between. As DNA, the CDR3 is TGTGCCAGCAGCGTGACAGGTTCGAGGGACACTGAAGCTTTCTTT. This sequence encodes CASSVTGSRDTEAFF.

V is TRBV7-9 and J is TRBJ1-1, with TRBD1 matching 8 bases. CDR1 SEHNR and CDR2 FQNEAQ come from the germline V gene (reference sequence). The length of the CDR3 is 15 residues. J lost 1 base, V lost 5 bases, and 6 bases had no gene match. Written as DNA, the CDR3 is TGTGCCAGCAGCCGGGACAGGAGATCGAACACTGAAGCTTTCTTT. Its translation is CASSRDRRSNTEAFF.

The CDR3 reads CASHFSGTAYNEQFF. The CDR3 coding sequence is TGTGCCAGTCATTTCAGCGGCACGGCCTACAATGAGCAGTTCTTC. The chain employs TRBV28 and TRBJ2-1, with D perhaps matching TRBD2 (5 bases). Germline V lookup: CDR1 MDHEN, CDR2 SYDVKM. Trimming removed 9 bases from V and 2 bases from J, with 17 bases in between. The CDR3 length is 15 residues.

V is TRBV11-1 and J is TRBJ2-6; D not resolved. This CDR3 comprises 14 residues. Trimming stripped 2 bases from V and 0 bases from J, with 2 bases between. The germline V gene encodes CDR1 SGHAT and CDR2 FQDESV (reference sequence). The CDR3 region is CASSLNSGANVLTF. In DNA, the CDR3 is TGTGCCAGCAGCTTAAACTCTGGGGCCAACGTCCTGACTTTC.

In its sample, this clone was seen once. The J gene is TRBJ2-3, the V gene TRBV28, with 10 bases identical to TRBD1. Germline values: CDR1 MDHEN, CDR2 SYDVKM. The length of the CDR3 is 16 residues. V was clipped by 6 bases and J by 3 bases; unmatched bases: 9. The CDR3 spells CASRGPDRGWTDTQYF. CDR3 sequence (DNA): TGTGCCAGCAGGGGCCCGGACAGGGGGTGGACAGATACGCAGTATTTT. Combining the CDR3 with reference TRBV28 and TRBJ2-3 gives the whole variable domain DVKVTQSSRYLVKRTGEKVFLECVQDMDHENMFWYRQDPGLGLRLIYFSYDVKMKEKGDIPEGYSVSREKKERFSLILESASTNQTSMYLCASRGPDRGWTDTQYFGPGTRLTVL.